Detailed here is one T cell receptor (beta chain). What it binds is unknown. The data are from a study of persistence of HIV-infected CD4 T cells. Study findings and constraints: Antigen-responding cells were enriched for degenerate expanded CDR3beta sequences.

This nonspecific control used anti-CD3/anti-CD28 bead stimulation of CD4+ T cells. Sorting selected CD4+ T cells upregulating both CD40 ligand and CD69. Suppressive ART was started during chronic HIV-1 infection in these adults. Donors had undetectable plasma HIV-1 RNA, under 50 copies/mL, for 4+ years. This was the immunoSEQ version 4 assay in survey mode. This table comes from immunoSEQ multiplex PCR, and its TCRdb copy is limited to in-frame clones, with some not included. The data hold some 45,000 clones, with about 87% observed a single time. Trimming cost V 2 bases and J 2 bases, with 12 bases left between them. Germline CDR1 and CDR2: LGHDT and YNNKEL (reference sequence). This CDR3 is built from 16 residues.

This sequence was found in an adult woman with HIV who was CMV-seropositive. The V and J genes are TRBV3-1 (or the pseudogene TRBV3-2) and TRBJ2-2; possibly TRBD1 or TRBD2 for D (6 bases each). The sample here was CD4+ T cells sorted from PBMCs after approximately 20-hour stimulation, taken from a patient who received antiretroviral therapy. The CDR3 sequence: CASSQNPGANTGELFF. CDR3 coding DNA: TGTGCCAGCAGCCAAAATCCGGGGGCCAACACCGGGGAGCTGTTTTTT.